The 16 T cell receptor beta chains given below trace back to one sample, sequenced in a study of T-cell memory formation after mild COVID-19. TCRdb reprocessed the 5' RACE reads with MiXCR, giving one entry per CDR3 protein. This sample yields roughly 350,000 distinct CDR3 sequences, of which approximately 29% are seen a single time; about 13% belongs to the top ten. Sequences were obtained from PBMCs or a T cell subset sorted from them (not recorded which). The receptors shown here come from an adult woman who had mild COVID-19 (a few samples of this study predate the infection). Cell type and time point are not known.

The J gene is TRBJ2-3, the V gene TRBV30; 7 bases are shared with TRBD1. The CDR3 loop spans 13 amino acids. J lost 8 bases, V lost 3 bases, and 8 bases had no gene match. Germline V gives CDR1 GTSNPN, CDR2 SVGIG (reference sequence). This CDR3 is CAWSRDSQGTQYF. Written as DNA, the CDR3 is TGTGCCTGGAGCCGGGACAGTCAAGGTACGCAGTATTTT.

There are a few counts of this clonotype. The CDR3 nucleotides are TGTGCCAGCTCACCACAGGGGAACTCCTACGAGCAGTACTTC. It codes for CASSPQGNSYEQYF. The chain is built from TRBV18 and TRBJ2-7; perhaps TRBD1 as D (5 bases). V was cut by 1 base and J by 0 bases, with 7 bases left in between. This CDR3 contains 14 residues. Germline loops: CDR1 KGHSH, CDR2 LQKENI.

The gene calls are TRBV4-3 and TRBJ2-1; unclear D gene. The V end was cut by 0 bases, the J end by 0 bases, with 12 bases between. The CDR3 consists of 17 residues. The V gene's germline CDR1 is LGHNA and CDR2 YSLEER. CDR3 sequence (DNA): TGCGCCAGCAGCCAAGAGGGCGCTAGGAGCTCCTACAATGAGCAGTTCTTC. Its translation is CASSQEGARSSYNEQFF.

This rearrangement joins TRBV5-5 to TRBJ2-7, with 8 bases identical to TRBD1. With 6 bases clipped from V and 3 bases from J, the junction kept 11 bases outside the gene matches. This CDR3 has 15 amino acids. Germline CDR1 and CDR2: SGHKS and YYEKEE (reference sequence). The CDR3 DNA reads TGTGCCAGCAACATGGCGCCGGGACAGGTCTACGAGCAGTACTTC. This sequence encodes CASNMAPGQVYEQYF.

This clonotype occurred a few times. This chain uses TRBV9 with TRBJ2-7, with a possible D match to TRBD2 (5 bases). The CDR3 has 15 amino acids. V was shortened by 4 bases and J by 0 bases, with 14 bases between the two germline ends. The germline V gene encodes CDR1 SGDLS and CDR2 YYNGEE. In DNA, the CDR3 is TGTGCCAGCAGCCTCCACAGCGGCACCTCCTACGAGCAGTACTTC. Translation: CASSLHSGTSYEQYF. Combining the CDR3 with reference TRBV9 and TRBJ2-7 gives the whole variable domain DSGVTQTPKHLITATGQRVTLRCSPRSGDLSVYWYQQSLDQGLQFLIQYYNGEERAKGNILERFSAQQFPDLHSELNLSSLELGDSALYFCASSLHSGTSYEQYFGPGTRLTVT.

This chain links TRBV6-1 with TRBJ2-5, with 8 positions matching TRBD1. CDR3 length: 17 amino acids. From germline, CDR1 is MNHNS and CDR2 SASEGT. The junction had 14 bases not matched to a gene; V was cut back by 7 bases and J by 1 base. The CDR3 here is CASTSTGVRGRQETQYF. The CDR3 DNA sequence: TGTGCCAGCACCTCGACGGGGGTCAGGGGGCGCCAAGAGACCCAGTACTTC.

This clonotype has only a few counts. CDR3 bases: TGTGCCAGCAGCTCCCAGGGGCTAGAGGGGGGTACGCAGTATTTT. Its protein is CASSSQGLEGGTQYF. This sequence joins TRBV7-2 and TRBJ2-3; D is perhaps TRBD1 or TRBD2 (6 bases each). V shed 4 bases and J shed 8 bases, with 19 bases lying between them. The CDR3 extends over 15 amino acids. Germline CDR1 SGHTA, CDR2 FQGNSA.

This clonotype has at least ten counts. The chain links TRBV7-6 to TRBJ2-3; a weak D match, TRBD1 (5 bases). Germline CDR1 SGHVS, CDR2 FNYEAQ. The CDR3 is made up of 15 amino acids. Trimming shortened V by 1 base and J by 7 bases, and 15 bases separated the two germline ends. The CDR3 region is CASSLGSQGPYTQYF. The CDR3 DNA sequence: TGTGCCAGCAGCTTAGGGAGCCAGGGCCCTTATACGCAGTATTTT.

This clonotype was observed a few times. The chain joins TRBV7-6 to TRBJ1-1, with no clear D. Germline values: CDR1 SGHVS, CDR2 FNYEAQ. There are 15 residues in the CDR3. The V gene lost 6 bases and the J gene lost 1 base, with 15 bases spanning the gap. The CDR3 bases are TGTGCCAGCAGAAAAAACAGTGGAGGGAACACTGAAGCTTTCTTT. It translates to CASRKNSGGNTEAFF.

As DNA, the CDR3 is TGTGCCAGCAGCTCCAGCCATAGACAGGGGGAACAAGAGACCCAGTACTTC. Translated, it gives CASSSSHRQGEQETQYF. The V call is TRBV7-8, the J call TRBJ2-5; 9 bases map to TRBD1. Unmatched junction bases numbered 11, after V lost 4 bases and J lost 2 bases. This CDR3 comprises 17 residues. CDR1 and CDR2 (germline): SGHVS, FQNEAQ.

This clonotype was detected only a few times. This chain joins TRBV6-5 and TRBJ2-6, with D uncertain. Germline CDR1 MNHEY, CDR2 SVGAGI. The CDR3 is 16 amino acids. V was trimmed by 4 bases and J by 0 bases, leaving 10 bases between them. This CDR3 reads CASSFIPGSGANVLTF. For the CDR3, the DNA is TGTGCCAGCAGTTTTATCCCGGGCTCTGGGGCCAACGTCCTGACTTTC.

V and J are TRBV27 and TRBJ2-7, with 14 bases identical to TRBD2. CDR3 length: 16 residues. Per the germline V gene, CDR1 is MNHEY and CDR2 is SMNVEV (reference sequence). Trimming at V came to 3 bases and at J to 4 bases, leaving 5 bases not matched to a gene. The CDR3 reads CASSLEGLAGAYEQYF. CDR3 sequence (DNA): TGTGCCAGCAGTTTGGAGGGACTAGCGGGAGCTTACGAGCAGTACTTC.

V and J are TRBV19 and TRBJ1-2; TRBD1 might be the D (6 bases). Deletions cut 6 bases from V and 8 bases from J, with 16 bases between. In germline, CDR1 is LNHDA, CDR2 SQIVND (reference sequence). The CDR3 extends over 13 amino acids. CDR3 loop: CASSIPTGRGYTF. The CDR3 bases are TGTGCCAGTAGCATCCCAACAGGGCGCGGCTACACCTTC.

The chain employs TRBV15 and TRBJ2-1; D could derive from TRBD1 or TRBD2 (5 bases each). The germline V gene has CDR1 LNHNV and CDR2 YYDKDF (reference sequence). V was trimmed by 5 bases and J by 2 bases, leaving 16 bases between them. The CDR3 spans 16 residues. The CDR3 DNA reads TGTGCCACCAGCGAGGGGTGGAGCGGAGCCTACAATGAGCAGTTCTTC. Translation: CATSEGWSGAYNEQFF.

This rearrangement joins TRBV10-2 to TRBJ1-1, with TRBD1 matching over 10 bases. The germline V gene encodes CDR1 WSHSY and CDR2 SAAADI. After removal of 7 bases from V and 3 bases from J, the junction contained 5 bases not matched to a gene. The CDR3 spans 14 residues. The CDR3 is CASMTGGMDTEAFF. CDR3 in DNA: TGCGCCAGCATGACAGGGGGCATGGACACTGAAGCTTTCTTT.

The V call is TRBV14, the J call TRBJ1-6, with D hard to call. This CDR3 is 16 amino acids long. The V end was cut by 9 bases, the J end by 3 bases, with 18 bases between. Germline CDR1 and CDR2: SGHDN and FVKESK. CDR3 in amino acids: CARGLPQFFYNSPLHF. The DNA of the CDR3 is TGTGCCAGGGGATTACCTCAGTTTTTCTATAATTCACCCCTCCACTTT.